Described below is a single T cell receptor (beta chain) sequence and its context. Its target is not known. This entry comes from a study of cytomegalovirus exposure and HLA in healthy donors. Vbeta (60) and Jbeta (13) primers were used in the PCR. Study processing details: Unique TCR beta chains totaled some 78 million in a later count, with approximately 11 million of them shared. Only in-frame clones appear in the TCRdb table, and some are missing; sequencing was by immunoSEQ multiplex PCR. The V and J calls and the clone size are those of that table, but D and trimming were determined from the DNA. The repertoire consists of approximately 210,000 clones, with around 79% occurring once and the leading ten covering around 1.5%. Study-level results: CMV serostatus alone was available as immune exposure information. There were several of the most significant clusters that appeared linked to common viral pathogens in a later analysis.

CDR1 and CDR2 from the germline V gene are SNHLY and FYNNEI. The CDR3 runs to 15 residues. V lost 4 bases and J 1 base, leaving 10 bases between the germline ends. The TCR originated in a woman between 50 and 59 years old in good health and CMV-seronegative. This chain uses TRBV2 with TRBJ2-2; the D gene is possibly TRBD2 (5 bases). The sample consisted of PBMCs. As DNA, the CDR3 is TGTGCCAGCAGTGGCCCCAGCGGGAACACCGGGGAGCTGTTTTTT. Its protein product is CASSGPSGNTGELFF.